These T cell receptor beta chains were read from a single sample in a study of T-cell memory formation after mild COVID-19. A single record per CDR3 protein comes from TCRdb applying MiXCR to the 5' RACE reads. The data hold about 190,000 distinct CDR3 sequences, with around 17% observed a single time. The sequenced sample consisted of PBMCs or a T cell subset sorted from them (not recorded which). The receptors were gathered from an adult woman who had mild COVID-19 (a few samples of this study predate the infection). Cell type and time point are not known. Both conserved end residues are part of each CDR3. A D gene is named only where the DNA matches it firmly. Size is stated for part of the rows, as once, few or many counts, or as a class when the clone is expanded.

CDR3 DNA,CDR3 protein,J gene,clone size,D gene,V gene
TGTGCCACCCGGAGGCGGGGGGGGGACACAGATACGCAGTATTTT,CATRRRGGDTDTQYF,TRBJ2-3,few,TRBD2,TRBV6-6
TGTGCCAGTAGTCTTGAGACAGTTAGAACTGAAGCTTTCTTT,CASSLETVRTEAFF,TRBJ1-1,-,-,TRBV19
TGTGCCACCAGGGAGACAGGGGGCTACAATGAGCAGTTCTTC,CATRETGGYNEQFF,TRBJ2-1,many,TRBD1,TRBV24-1
TGTGCCACCGCGGGACAGGCGACCTACAATGAGCAGTTCTTC,CATAGQATYNEQFF,TRBJ2-1,-,TRBD1,TRBV19
TGTGCCACCCGAGTAGCGGGGAAAGAGACCCAGTACTTC,CATRVAGKETQYF,TRBJ2-5,-,TRBD2,TRBV6-5
TGTGCCGGGAGTTATGGGGGCAATTCGGGCGAGCAGTACTTC,CAGSYGGNSGEQYF,TRBJ2-7,-,-,TRBV30
TGTGCCAGCAGCAGGACTAGCGGGAGTTTCTACAATGAGCAGTTCTTC,CASSRTSGSFYNEQFF,TRBJ2-1,-,TRBD2,TRBV7-2
TGCAGTGCCCCGATAGCCGCCCCGACACAGTACTTC,CSAPIAAPTQYF,TRBJ2-7,-,-,TRBV20-1
TGCGCCAGCAGCTCCCGACAGGGCAGTTACACTGAAGCTTTCTTT,CASSSRQGSYTEAFF,TRBJ1-1,-,TRBD1,TRBV5-1
TGTGCCAGCAGTTTAAATCGGCGTGAAGCTTTCTTT,CASSLNRREAFF,TRBJ1-1,-,-,TRBV12-3/TRBV12-4
TGCGCCAGCAGGGACAGAATCTCCCCTATAACCTCTGGGGCCAACGTCCTGACTTTC,CASRDRISPITSGANVLTF,TRBJ2-6,-,-,TRBV5-1
TGTGCCAGCAGCGATAACAGGGTAACGAGCACAGATACGCAGTATTTT,CASSDNRVTSTDTQYF,TRBJ2-3,-,-,TRBV7-2
TGTGCCAGCAGCACAGGGGGGGAATCCTACGAGCAGTACTTC,CASSTGGESYEQYF,TRBJ2-7,few,-,TRBV6-1
TGTGCCAGCAGTTACGGGCCCTACGAGCAGTACTTC,CASSYGPYEQYF,TRBJ2-7,many,-,TRBV6-5
TGCAGTGCTAGATCCCCGGGGGGGACTAGCCACTACAATGAGCAGTTCTTC,CSARSPGGTSHYNEQFF,TRBJ2-1,few,TRBD2,TRBV20-1
TGTGCCACCCTTAAGCAGGGGAGGGCAGATACGCAGTATTTT,CATLKQGRADTQYF,TRBJ2-3,-,-,TRBV27
TGTGCCAGCAGTTTATCGGGTCAGCCCCAGCATTTT,CASSLSGQPQHF,TRBJ1-5,few,-,TRBV12-3/TRBV12-4
TGTGCCAGCAGTGACCTGGGAACCACCGGGACTCAAAGGGCTTTCTTT,CASSDLGTTGTQRAFF,TRBJ1-1,-,-,TRBV12-3/TRBV12-4
TGCGCCAGCAGCCAAGATCAGGGCAGGGGGCTAATTCGGTCCTACAATGAGCAGTTCTTC,CASSQDQGRGLIRSYNEQFF,TRBJ2-1,-,TRBD1,TRBV4-1